The 19 T cell receptor beta chains in this list originate from one sample, sequenced in a study of blood T cells in healthy people across ages. It was with a sample-barcoded 5' primer and a J-beta primer mix that a second PCR of roughly 6 to 11 cycles was run. Using its own MiXCR run on the 5' RACE reads, TCRdb lists one record per CDR3 protein. The top ten hold roughly two fifths of the sample, which has 780,000 or so distinct CDR3 sequences, 50% to 65% seen once. What was sequenced was blood. The receptors shown here come from a man older than 75 in good health.

The V call is TRBV6-2 or TRBV6-3, the J call TRBJ2-1; the D gene is possibly TRBD1 (5 bases). Trimming stripped 5 bases from V and 4 bases from J, with 15 bases between. CDR3 length: 15 amino acids. Germline V gives CDR1 MNHEY, CDR2 SVGEGT. CDR3 nucleotide sequence: TGTGCCAGCAGTGAGCAGGGTCCTGATTACAATGAGCAGTTCTTC. It specifies CASSEQGPDYNEQFF.

This chain uses TRBV12-3 or TRBV12-4 with TRBJ1-1, with 7 bases that match TRBD1. The CDR3 extends over 15 amino acids. The V gene end was trimmed by 5 bases and the J gene end by 4 bases; junction bases not matched to a gene: 10. In DNA, the CDR3 is TGTGCCAGCAGTACGAGACAGGGCCCCGGCACTGAAGCTTTCTTT. Translated: CASSTRQGPGTEAFF.

The gene calls are TRBV29-1 and TRBJ2-3, with 7 positions matching TRBD2. The CDR3 runs 13 residues. Germline V lookup: CDR1 SQVTM, CDR2 ANQGSEA. V shed 4 bases, J shed 0 bases, and the junction held 1 base outside the gene matches. The CDR3: CSVVGRSTDTQYF. Here the CDR3 DNA reads TGCAGCGTTGTCGGGAGGAGCACAGATACGCAGTATTTT.

This clonotype was seen only a few times. The V call is TRBV7-9, the J call TRBJ2-7, with a possible D match to TRBD1 (5 bases). The V gene lost 4 bases and the J gene lost 0 bases, with 13 bases spanning the gap. The CDR3 sequence is 15 residues long. CDR1 and CDR2 (germline): SEHNR, FQNEAQ (reference sequence). As DNA, the CDR3 is TGTGCCAGCAGCTACCGACAGAATACCTCCTACGAGCAGTACTTC. This encodes CASSYRQNTSYEQYF.

In its sample, this clonotype was seen a few times. This rearrangement joins TRBV20-1 to TRBJ2-1; D is unclear. The CDR3 runs 13 residues. Trimming left V 6 bases short and J 3 bases short, with 12 bases between. CDR1 DFQATT and CDR2 SNEGSKA come from the germline V gene (reference sequence). CDR3 amino acids: CSANTAVYNEQFF. CDR3 coding DNA: TGCAGTGCCAATACCGCGGTCTACAATGAGCAGTTCTTC.

With respect to this clonotype: No conserved phenylalanine or tryptophan ends this CDR3, so it is likely a read error. The V and J genes are TRBV7-6 and TRBJ2-4, with TRBD2 identical over 11 bases. The J call may be faulty, since TRBJ2-5 better matches the DNA end. Germline values: CDR1 SGHVS, CDR2 FNYEAQ. This CDR3 has 15 amino acids. The CDR3 DNA is TGTGCCAGCAGCTTAGGTCTAGCGGGAGGAGAGACCCAGTACTCC. Translated: CASSLGLAGGETQYS.

The rearrangement uses TRBV7-9 and TRBJ2-7; TRBD2 matches at 8 bases. After removal of 1 base from V and 4 bases from J, the junction contained 12 bases not matched to a gene. The CDR3 is 17 residues long. Germline V gene sequence: CDR1 SEHNR, CDR2 FQNEAQ (reference sequence). The CDR3 loop is CASSLVVGAGVSYEQYF. The CDR3 nucleotides are TGTGCCAGCAGCTTAGTAGTTGGAGCGGGAGTCAGTTACGAGCAGTACTTC.

The chain has TRBV27 and TRBJ2-2; 13 positions agree with TRBD2. This CDR3 is built from 17 residues. Germline CDR1 MNHEY, CDR2 SMNVEV (reference sequence). With 2 bases clipped from V and 9 bases from J, the junction kept 9 bases outside the gene matches. The CDR3 is CASSLRTSGRGIRELFF. The CDR3, as DNA: TGTGCCAGCAGTTTACGGACTAGCGGGAGAGGAATACGGGAGCTGTTTTTT.

The V and J genes are TRBV2 and TRBJ2-3; tentatively, D is TRBD2 (6 bases). From germline, CDR1 is SNHLY and CDR2 FYNNEI. This CDR3 spans 15 amino acids. Between the trimmed V and J ends, which lost 7 bases and 6 bases, there was a span of 20 bases. The DNA of the CDR3 is TGTGCCAGCATGGTGCGGGACCTCTTTTATGATACGCAGTATTTT. Translation gives CASMVRDLFYDTQYF.

The V gene is TRBV5-6, the J gene TRBJ2-6; D remains ambiguous. Germline CDR1 is SGHDT and CDR2 is YYEEEE. The ends were cut back, 4 bases at V and 0 bases at J, with 8 bases in the middle. This CDR3 comprises 15 residues. CDR3 sequence (DNA): TGTGCCAGCAGCCCAGCCCACTCTGGGGCCAACGTCCTGACTTTC. It is translated as CASSPAHSGANVLTF. The full variable domain, completed using reference TRBV5-6 and TRBJ2-6, is DAGVTQSPTHLIKTRGQQVTLRCSPKSGHDTVSWYQQALGQGPQFIFQYYEEEERQRGNFPDRFSGHQFPNYSSELNVNALLLGDSALYLCASSPAHSGANVLTFGAGSRLTVL.

This sequence joins TRBV5-8 and TRBJ2-3, with 11 bases matching TRBD2. The V gene end was trimmed by 1 base and the J gene end by 5 bases; junction bases not matched to a gene: 9. The germline CDR1 and CDR2 sequences are SGHTS and YDEGEE. This CDR3 comprises 17 residues. CDR3 in DNA: TGTGCCAGCAGCTTGACCAAACTAGCGGGAGCGATAGATACGCAGTATTTT. Amino acid sequence: CASSLTKLAGAIDTQYF.

CDR3 region: CASANRGRNEQYF. CDR3 coding DNA: TGTGCCAGCGCGAACAGGGGTCGGAACGAGCAGTACTTC. The rearrangement uses TRBV18 and TRBJ2-5; 7 bases agree with TRBD1. The DNA matches TRBJ2-7 better at its end, which makes the J call doubtful. The CDR3 totals 13 residues. Germline values: CDR1 KGHSH, CDR2 LQKENI.

The chain couples TRBV27 to TRBJ1-2; weak D call: TRBD1 (5 bases). The length of the CDR3 is 15 residues. Trimming pared 5 bases from V and 5 bases from J, leaving 18 bases between. The germline V gene encodes CDR1 MNHEY and CDR2 SMNVEV (reference sequence). DNA for the CDR3: TGTGCCAGCAGTAACGACGTAACCAAGGGGTATGGCTACACCTTC. Protein: CASSNDVTKGYGYTF.

The CDR3, as DNA: TGTGCCAGCAGGGTCGGACAGGGGGGGCAAGAGACCCAGTACTTC. Its protein product is CASRVGQGGQETQYF. This rearrangement joins TRBV2 to TRBJ2-5; 10 bases agree with TRBD1. Losses at the gene ends were 6 bases for V and 2 bases for J; bases not matched to a gene: 6. Germline CDR1 is SNHLY and CDR2 is FYNNEI. The CDR3 spans 15 residues. Full variable domain (remainder filled in from reference TRBV2 and TRBJ2-5): EPEVTQTPSHQVTQMGQEVILRCVPISNHLYFYWYRQILGQKVEFLVSFYNNEISEKSEIFDDQFSVERPDGSNFTLKIRSTKLEDSAMYFCASRVGQGGQETQYFGPGTRLLVL.

V is TRBV20-1 and J is TRBJ2-5, with D maybe TRBD2 (6 bases). This CDR3 region has 15 residues. Trimming took off 2 bases at V and 3 bases at J, with 16 bases between the two ends. Germline assignment: CDR1 DFQATT and CDR2 SNEGSKA (reference sequence). This CDR3 reads CSARKAQRVEETQYF. The CDR3 DNA reads as TGCAGTGCTAGAAAGGCCCAGCGGGTAGAAGAGACCCAGTACTTC.

This clonotype was recorded a few times. V and J are TRBV29-1 and TRBJ2-3, with D possibly matching TRBD2 (5 bases). V was shortened by 4 bases and J by 14 bases, with 13 bases between the two germline ends. The CDR3 is 10 amino acids. Germline CDR1 is SQVTM and CDR2 is ANQGSEA. CDR3 sequence: CSVAGRDAYF. The DNA for the CDR3 is TGCAGCGTTGCGGGGAGAGACGCGTATTTT.

This clonotype was counted between two and nine times. The chain carries TRBV20-1 and TRBJ2-1; 10 bases are shared with TRBD2. The CDR3 runs to 13 residues. Germline V gene data show CDR1 as DFQATT and CDR2 as SNEGSKA (reference sequence). J gave up 3 bases and V 6 bases, and 2 bases lay outside the gene matches. The CDR3 spells CSATSGNYNEQFF. DNA for the CDR3: TGCAGTGCCACTAGCGGGAACTACAATGAGCAGTTCTTC.

This clonotype was observed a handful of times. The V call is TRBV5-1, the J call TRBJ2-7; TRBD1 is a possible D gene (6 bases). The germline CDR1 and CDR2 sequences are SGHRS and YFSETQ. CDR3 length: 14 residues. V shed 0 bases and J shed 6 bases, with 13 bases lying between them. The CDR3 reads CASSLEQGLTEQYF. The CDR3 region has the DNA TGCGCCAGCAGCTTGGAACAGGGCTTAACCGAGCAGTACTTC. Full variable domain (remainder filled in from reference TRBV5-1 and TRBJ2-7): KAGVTQTPRYLIKTRGQQVTLSCSPISGHRSVSWYQQTPGQGLQFLFEYFSETQRNKGNFPGRFSGRQFSNSRSEMNVSTLELGDSALYLCASSLEQGLTEQYFGPGTRLTVT.

This clonotype was seen a handful of times. The genes are TRBV5-1 and TRBJ1-1; 8 nucleotides agree with TRBD1. Losses at the gene ends were 0 bases for V and 4 bases for J; bases not matched to a gene: 5. CDR1 is SGHRS and CDR2 is YFSETQ in the germline V gene. The CDR3 contains 15 residues. The DNA for the CDR3 is TGCGCCAGCAGCTTGGCTTCAGGGGGCGGCACTGAAGCTTTCTTT. It codes for CASSLASGGGTEAFF.